This entry features one T cell receptor beta chain sequence. Its antigen is unknown. Patients chosen for sequencing had shown CD8+CD57+ cell expansion by flow cytometry. When blood sampling took place, the patients had received no therapy. This sample was included in a study of CD8+CD57+ T cells in acquired aplastic anemia. Study-wide background: Isolated CD4+ and CD8+ cells, once sorted, yielded DNA averaging around 3 ug. The study, taken as a whole, reports: Common to patients and controls were 25 to 30 CD8+ CDR3 sequences.

The CDR3 length is 14 residues. Per germline, CDR1 SGHDN and CDR2 FVKESK. The ends were cut back, 3 bases at V and 8 bases at J, with 13 bases in the middle. The template for TCR beta VDJ and CDR3 sequence profiling was genomic DNA. TCRdb passed the reads through MiXCR, listing each CDR3 protein once. This table has roughly 200,000 distinct CDR3 sequences, 50% to 70% appearing once. The receptor was derived from a human donor with aplastic anemia. The source material was sorted CD4+, CD8+, or CD8+CD57+ T cells (not recorded which) from PBMCs. The chain recombines TRBV14 with TRBJ1-4, with D perhaps matching TRBD1 (6 bases). The CDR3 loop reads CASSHGRGREKLFF. CDR3 DNA: TGTGCCAGCAGCCATGGCAGGGGCAGGGAAAAACTGTTTTTT. Full variable domain (missing parts from reference TRBV14 and TRBJ1-4): EAGVTQFPSHSVIEKGQTVTLRCDPISGHDNLYWYRRVMGKEIKFLLHFVKESKQDESGMPNNRFLAERTGGTYSTLKVQPAELEDSGVYFCASSHGRGREKLFFGSGTQLSVL.